This passage covers 23 T cell receptor beta chains from one sample sequenced in a study of cytomegalovirus exposure and HLA in healthy donors. Primers for the PCR totalled 60 Vbeta and 13 Jbeta. Clones were read by immunoSEQ multiplex PCR, and TCRdb kept only the in-frame ones, dropping some. Of just over 150,000 clones in the sample, around 82% were seen once. The sequencing input was PBMCs. These receptors were taken from a woman aged 45-65 years in good health and CMV-seropositive.

The chain has TRBV2 and TRBJ1-5; D unresolved. Germline CDR1 is SNHLY and CDR2 is FYNNEI. This CDR3 is built from 14 residues. The V end lost 1 base, the J end lost 7 bases, and 11 bases lay between the germline ends. The CDR3 DNA follows: TGTGCCAGCAGTGAAGTGGGCTCCGGACAGCCCCAGCATTTT. Protein sequence: CASSEVGSGQPQHF.

The rearrangement joins TRBV5-1 to TRBJ2-3; TRBD2 aligns across 8 bases. The V gene's germline CDR1 is SGHRS and CDR2 YFSETQ. The CDR3 length is 15 residues. The V and J ends lost 2 bases and 4 bases, in that order; junction bases with no gene match: 6. DNA for the CDR3: TGCGCCAGCAGCTTAGCGGGGGTATCATCAGATACGCAGTATTTT. Amino acids: CASSLAGVSSDTQYF. Looking up the rest from reference TRBV5-1 and TRBJ2-3 gives the full variable domain: KAGVTQTPRYLIKTRGQQVTLSCSPISGHRSVSWYQQTPGQGLQFLFEYFSETQRNKGNFPGRFSGRQFSNSRSEMNVSTLELGDSALYLCASSLAGVSSDTQYFGPGTRLTVL.

The chain joins TRBV27 to TRBJ2-4, with D possibly matching TRBD2 (5 bases). This CDR3 has 17 residues. Germline CDR1 reads MNHEY; CDR2 reads SMNVEV (reference sequence). Trimming stripped 2 bases from V and 1 base from J, with 15 bases between. The CDR3 is CASSLTWESSAKNIQYF. In DNA, the CDR3 is TGTGCCAGCAGTTTAACTTGGGAGAGTTCGGCCAAAAACATTCAGTACTTC.

This sequence joins TRBV7-2 and TRBJ1-2; a weak D match, TRBD1 (6 bases). The germline gives CDR1 SGHTA, CDR2 FQGNSA. The CDR3 totals 11 residues. V lost 5 bases and J lost 8, with 9 bases in between. CDR3 nucleotide sequence: TGTGCCAGCAGCCGGGACATAGGCTACACCTTC. It translates to CASSRDIGYTF.

The rearrangement uses TRBV7-8 and TRBJ1-1; D is unclear. CDR3 length: 15 residues. Germline lookup yields CDR1 SGHVS and CDR2 FQNEAQ. The V end lost 1 base, the J end lost 1 base, and 10 bases lay between the germline ends. CDR3 in amino acids: CASSLVSGANTEAFF. The CDR3 DNA follows: TGTGCCAGCAGCTTAGTATCCGGTGCGAACACTGAAGCTTTCTTT.

The count of this clone is one. The chain couples TRBV5-1 to TRBJ1-2, with D possibly being TRBD1 (5 bases). Trimming cost V 0 bases and J 3 bases, with 15 bases left between them. Germline V gives CDR1 SGHRS, CDR2 YFSETQ. The CDR3 spans 16 residues. The CDR3 sequence is CASSLGEGPEYYGYTF. The CDR3 nucleotides are TGCGCCAGCAGCTTGGGGGAGGGACCTGAGTACTATGGCTACACCTTC. Using reference TRBV5-1 and TRBJ1-2 for the parts outside the CDR3, the full variable domain is KAGVTQTPRYLIKTRGQQVTLSCSPISGHRSVSWYQQTPGQGLQFLFEYFSETQRNKGNFPGRFSGRQFSNSRSEMNVSTLELGDSALYLCASSLGEGPEYYGYTFGSGTRLTVV.

J is TRBJ1-5 and V is TRBV2; no firm D call. Germline V gene sequence: CDR1 SNHLY, CDR2 FYNNEI. Trimming stripped 6 bases from V and 6 bases from J, with 6 bases between. This CDR3 region has 11 residues. Here the CDR3 DNA reads TGTGCCAGCAGCCTTAGTCAGCCCCAGCATTTT. It yields the protein CASSLSQPQHF. The full variable domain, completed using reference TRBV2 and TRBJ1-5, is EPEVTQTPSHQVTQMGQEVILRCVPISNHLYFYWYRQILGQKVEFLVSFYNNEISEKSEIFDDQFSVERPDGSNFTLKIRSTKLEDSAMYFCASSLSQPQHFGDGTRLSIL.

The V call is TRBV4-1, the J call TRBJ1-2; maybe TRBD1 (6 bases). Germline V gene lookup returns CDR1 MGHRA and CDR2 YSYEKL. The CDR3 extends over 16 amino acids. V dropped 0 bases and J dropped 0 bases, with 11 bases sitting between them. The DNA for the CDR3 is TGCGCCAGCAGCCAAGATGCACAGGGAGCTAACTATGGCTACACCTTC. Protein: CASSQDAQGANYGYTF.

Remarks on this clone: Different DNA sequences within this sample yield the same CDR3. V and J are TRBV19 and TRBJ1-6; TRBD1 matches at 9 bases. This CDR3 spans 14 amino acids. The germline gives CDR1 LNHDA, CDR2 SQIVND (reference sequence). V was pared by 6 bases and J by 10 bases, with 7 bases of the junction left unmatched. DNA of the CDR3: TGTGCCAGTAGACAGGGGGCGAGAGAGTCACCCCTCCACTTT. Amino acid sequence: CASRQGARESPLHF.

A word on this clone: The junction and the germline gene differ at one end; a read error may be behind it. The V gene is TRBV7-9, the J gene TRBJ1-6, with D possibly being TRBD1 (5 bases). The CDR3 is made up of 18 amino acids. The germline gives CDR1 SEHNR, CDR2 FQNEAQ (reference sequence). CDR3 bases: TGTTCCAGCCGGCCTATGGGAAGGCAAGGGGACTATAATTCACCCCTCCACTTT. Its translation is CSSRPMGRQGDYNSPLHF.

The rearrangement joins TRBV5-1 to TRBJ1-1; D unclear. V was pared by 3 bases and J by 1 base, with 13 bases between. This CDR3 region has 15 residues. Germline assignment: CDR1 SGHRS and CDR2 YFSETQ. The chain's CDR3 is CASSSRGSQNTEAFF. The CDR3 DNA reads TGCGCCAGCAGCTCAAGAGGGAGCCAGAACACTGAAGCTTTCTTT.

Written as DNA, the CDR3 is TGTGCCAGCAGCTCAACAGGAAACGAGCAGTACTTC. It translates to CASSSTGNEQYF. The gene calls are TRBV9 and TRBJ2-7; a weak D match, TRBD1 (5 bases). This CDR3 has 12 residues. Germline values: CDR1 SGDLS, CDR2 YYNGEE. V dropped 4 bases and J dropped 5 bases, with 10 bases sitting between them.

There are a few counts of this clone. V gene TRBV7-2 combines with J gene TRBJ1-1, with 10 bases fitting TRBD1. The length of the CDR3 is 14 residues. V shed 5 bases and J 2 bases; nucleotides not matched to a gene: 2. CDR1 is SGHTA and CDR2 is FQGNSA in the germline V gene. Here the CDR3 reads CASSPTGGNTEAFF. The DNA for the CDR3 is TGTGCCAGCAGCCCGACAGGGGGCAACACTGAAGCTTTCTTT.

The chain couples TRBV20-1 to TRBJ1-2, with 8 bases lining up with TRBD1. The V gene end was trimmed by 6 bases and the J gene end by 9 bases; junction bases not matched to a gene: 6. The CDR3 consists of 11 residues. The V gene's germline CDR1 is DFQATT and CDR2 SNEGSKA (reference sequence). Here the CDR3 DNA reads TGCAGTGCAACCCGGGACAGGAGCTACACCTTC. The encoded protein is CSATRDRSYTF.

The J gene is TRBJ1-3, the V gene TRBV10-1, with D maybe TRBD1 (6 bases). Per germline, CDR1 WNHNN and CDR2 SYGVQD (reference sequence). V lost 5 bases and J lost 5, with 25 bases in between. This CDR3 comprises 18 residues. The CDR3 sequence is CASSPDPWDKGLRNTIYF. CDR3 nucleotide sequence: TGCGCCAGCAGTCCTGACCCTTGGGACAAGGGTTTACGAAACACCATATATTTT.

This chain joins TRBV2 and TRBJ1-6, with D uncertain. Germline V gene sequence: CDR1 SNHLY, CDR2 FYNNEI. The CDR3 sequence is 17 residues long. V lost 6 bases to trimming and J lost 0 bases, with 15 bases between them. CDR3 protein: CASRPTDGSSYNSPLHF. Written as DNA, the CDR3 is TGTGCCAGCAGGCCGACTGACGGAAGCTCCTATAATTCACCCCTCCACTTT.

The chain is built from TRBV5-1 and TRBJ2-2, with 12 bases aligning to TRBD2. Trimming removed 4 bases from V and 5 bases from J; junction bases left unmatched: 6. The CDR3 has 16 residues. CDR1 and CDR2 (germline): SGHRS, YFSETQ. The chain's CDR3 is CASSPQTSGGTGELFF. Here the CDR3 DNA reads TGCGCCAGCAGCCCTCAGACTAGCGGGGGTACCGGGGAGCTGTTTTTT. The whole variable domain, remainder taken from reference TRBV5-1 and TRBJ2-2, is KAGVTQTPRYLIKTRGQQVTLSCSPISGHRSVSWYQQTPGQGLQFLFEYFSETQRNKGNFPGRFSGRQFSNSRSEMNVSTLELGDSALYLCASSPQTSGGTGELFFGEGSRLTVL.

The chain combines TRBV7-2 with TRBJ2-3, with 11 bases aligning to TRBD2. CDR3 length: 16 amino acids. Germline CDR1 and CDR2: SGHTA and FQGNSA. Trimming took 5 bases from V and 5 from J; bases not matched to a gene: 9. CDR3 coding DNA: TGTGCCAGCAGCCTCTTAGCGGGGGGGCGGTTAGATACGCAGTATTTT. It yields the protein CASSLLAGGRLDTQYF.

The genes are TRBV28 and TRBJ2-1; 12 nucleotides align to TRBD1. V lost 8 bases and J lost 7; bases outside the gene matches: 12. The V gene's germline CDR1 is MDHEN and CDR2 SYDVKM. The CDR3 is 16 residues long. In DNA form, the CDR3 reads TGTGCCAGCGGCCCTCTGGGACAGGGGGCGGGAAATGAGCAGTTCTTC. Amino acid sequence: CASGPLGQGAGNEQFF.

This clone was detected once. This chain links TRBV7-8 with TRBJ1-1; 7 bases match TRBD1. In germline, CDR1 is SGHVS, CDR2 FQNEAQ. The V and J ends lost 5 bases and 5 bases, in that order; junction bases with no gene match: 8. This CDR3 has 14 amino acids. CDR3 in DNA: TGTGCCAGCAGCGTATCAGGGGGACGGACTGAAGCTTTCTTT. It codes for CASSVSGGRTEAFF.

The genes are TRBV27 and TRBJ2-3; 8 bases line up with TRBD1. Germline CDR1 MNHEY, CDR2 SMNVEV (reference sequence). V lost 1 base, J lost 2 bases, and 8 bases stayed unmatched. CDR3 length: 17 amino acids. CDR3 sequence: CASSLFLQGDLTDTQYF. The CDR3, as DNA: TGTGCCAGCAGTTTATTCCTACAGGGGGATCTCACAGATACGCAGTATTTT.

This sequence joins TRBV5-6 and TRBJ2-3, with TRBD2 matching 8 bases. V dropped 1 base and J dropped 1; count of bases not matched to a gene: 2. Germline V lookup: CDR1 SGHDT, CDR2 YYEEEE. The CDR3 runs to 15 residues. The CDR3 DNA reads TGTGCCAGCAGCTTGATTAGCGGGGGCACAGATACGCAGTATTTT. Protein product: CASSLISGGTDTQYF.

This clone showed up just a few times. This chain links TRBV5-5 with TRBJ2-7; D might be TRBD2 (6 bases). The CDR3 totals 17 residues. With 3 bases removed from V and 4 bases from J, the gap between germline ends came to 23 bases. Germline V gene data show CDR1 as SGHKS and CDR2 as YYEKEE (reference sequence). This CDR3 reads CASSSGVGLGFGYEQYF. The CDR3 nucleotides read TGTGCCAGCAGCTCTGGGGTGGGACTCGGATTCGGTTACGAGCAGTACTTC. The whole variable domain, remainder taken from reference TRBV5-5 and TRBJ2-7, is DAGVTQSPTHLIKTRGQQVTLRCSPISGHKSVSWYQQVLGQGPQFIFQYYEKEERGRGNFPDRFSARQFPNYSSELNVNALLLGDSALYLCASSSGVGLGFGYEQYFGPGTRLTVT.